What follows is one TCR beta chain and its context. The antigen is not known. The data belong to a study of OX40 agonist ivuxolimab in advanced cancers. Across the whole study: Ivuxolimab doses were 0.01, 0.1, 0.3, 1.5, 3 or 10 mg/kg every 2 weeks.

The repertoire was sequenced with immunoSEQ multiplex PCR; TCRdb's copy has only in-frame clones and lacks some. The data hold 75,000 to 80,000 clones, with around 87% observed a single time. Study observations and caveats: Relative to CD4+, CD8+ T cells held more expanded clones on average.

On cycle 4 day 1 and cycle 7 day 1, as well as at baseline, blood was sampled. The sample consisted of CD4+ or CD8+ T cells sorted from blood, taken in a trial of the OX40 agonist ivuxolimab. This receptor was taken from an adult with an advanced solid tumor such as melanoma, head and neck, liver or kidney cancer.

CDR3 in amino acids: CASSFDGFGEQFF. The CDR3 bases are TGTGCCAGCAGCTTTGACGGGTTCGGAGAGCAGTTCTTC. J is TRBJ2-1 and V is TRBV11-3; D ambiguous. V was shortened by 3 bases and J by 10 bases, with 13 bases between the two germline ends. The CDR3 has 13 amino acids. Per the germline V gene, CDR1 is SGHNT and CDR2 is YENEEA. The variable domain in full, with the rest retrieved from reference TRBV11-3 and TRBJ2-1, is EAGVVQSPRYKIIEKKQPVAFWCNPISGHNTLYWYLQNLGQGPELLIRYENEEAVDDSQLPKDRFSAERLKGVDSTLKIQPAELGDSAVYLCASSFDGFGEQFFGPGTRLTVL.